What follows are 7 T cell receptor beta chains derived from one specimen sequenced in a study of blood T cell repertoires in COVID-19. TCRdb keeps only in-frame clones here, not all; method: immunoSEQ multiplex PCR. The sample holds around 220,000 clones; 84% are singletons and the top ten take approximately 6.5%. What was sequenced was PBMCs or T cells enriched from blood (not recorded which). The origin of the receptors is a woman in her thirties or forties who had recovered from COVID-19.

The rearrangement uses TRBV20-1 and TRBJ2-1, with 8 bases that match TRBD2. The germline V gene has CDR1 DFQATT and CDR2 SNEGSKA (reference sequence). The CDR3 is made up of 14 amino acids. V lost 3 bases and J lost 4; bases outside the gene matches: 5. CDR3 bases: TGCAGTGCTAGTCGCCCTAGCGGGTACAATGAGCAGTTCTTC. It is translated as CSASRPSGYNEQFF.

The V and J genes are TRBV11-2 and TRBJ2-7; weak D call: TRBD2 (6 bases). The V and J ends lost 5 bases and 0 bases respectively, with 14 bases between them. Germline CDR1 SGHAT, CDR2 FQNNGV. This CDR3 spans 15 amino acids. CDR3: CASSHSGTVSYEQYV. The CDR3 bases are TGTGCCAGCAGCCATAGTGGGACTGTCTCCTACGAGCAGTACGTC.

The chain uses TRBV5-1 and TRBJ2-2; D is unclear. There are 15 residues in the CDR3. The germline V gene encodes CDR1 SGHRS and CDR2 YFSETQ. V was cut by 4 bases and J by 0 bases, with 10 bases left in between. CDR3 bases: TGCGCCAGCAGCCTGGCCGGTTCGAACACCGGGGAGCTGTTTTTT. Amino acid sequence: CASSLAGSNTGELFF.

This rearrangement joins TRBV19 to TRBJ2-2; 9 bases align to TRBD1. After removal of 6 bases from V and 6 bases from J, the junction contained 2 bases not matched to a gene. This CDR3 is built from 13 residues. Germline loops: CDR1 LNHDA, CDR2 SQIVND (reference sequence). The CDR3 protein is CASRRQGAGELFF. Here the CDR3 DNA reads TGTGCCAGTAGGCGACAGGGGGCCGGGGAGCTGTTTTTT.

This chain links TRBV11-3 with TRBJ1-2; 7 bases are a match to TRBD1. The germline V gene encodes CDR1 SGHNT and CDR2 YENEEA. The CDR3 loop spans 13 amino acids. Trimming removed 3 bases from V and 4 bases from J; junction bases left unmatched: 2. In DNA form, the CDR3 reads TGTGCCAGCAGCTTGACAGGGAGCTATGGCTACACCTTC. It is translated as CASSLTGSYGYTF.

The gene calls are TRBV24-1 and TRBJ2-3; D may be TRBD1 (6 bases). V was cut by 3 bases and J by 2 bases, with 20 bases left in between. Germline CDR1 is KGHDR and CDR2 is SFDVKD. The CDR3 spans 18 residues. DNA for the CDR3: TGTGCCACCAGTGATCCACGAGGGACCGGACAGAACACAGATACGCAGTATTTT. It yields the protein CATSDPRGTGQNTDTQYF.

The gene calls are TRBV9 and TRBJ2-3; D might be TRBD1 (6 bases). The CDR3 loop spans 14 amino acids. Germline lookup yields CDR1 SGDLS and CDR2 YYNGEE. V lost 4 bases, J lost 4 bases, and 13 bases lay in between. CDR3 nucleotide sequence: TGTGCCAGCAGCCCCCAGGACAGTCCAGATACGCAGTATTTT. Translated: CASSPQDSPDTQYF.